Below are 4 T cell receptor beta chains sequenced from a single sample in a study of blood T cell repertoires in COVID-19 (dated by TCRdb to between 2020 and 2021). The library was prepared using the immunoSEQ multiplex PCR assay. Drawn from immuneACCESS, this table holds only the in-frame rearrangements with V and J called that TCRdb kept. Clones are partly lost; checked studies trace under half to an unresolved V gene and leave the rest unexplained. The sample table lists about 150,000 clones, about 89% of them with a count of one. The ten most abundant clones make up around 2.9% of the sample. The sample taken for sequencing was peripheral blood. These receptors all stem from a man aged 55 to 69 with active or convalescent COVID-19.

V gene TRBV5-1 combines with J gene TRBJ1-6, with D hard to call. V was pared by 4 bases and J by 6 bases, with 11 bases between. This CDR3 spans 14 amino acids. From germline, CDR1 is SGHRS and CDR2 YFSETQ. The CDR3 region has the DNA TGCGCCAGCAGCGAGGTCCGGTCTAATTCACCCCTCCACTTT. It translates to CASSEVRSNSPLHF.

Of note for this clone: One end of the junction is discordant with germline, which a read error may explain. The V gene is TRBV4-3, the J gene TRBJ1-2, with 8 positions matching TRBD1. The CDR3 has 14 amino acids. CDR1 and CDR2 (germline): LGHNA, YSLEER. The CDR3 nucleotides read TGCGCCAGCAGCCAAGGAGGACTGATGGACAGGGAAATTTTC. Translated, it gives CASSQGGLMDREIF.

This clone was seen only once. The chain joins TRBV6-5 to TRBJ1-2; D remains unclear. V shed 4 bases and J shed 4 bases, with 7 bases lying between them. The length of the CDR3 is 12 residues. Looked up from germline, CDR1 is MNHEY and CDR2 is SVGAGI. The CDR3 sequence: CASSSGSYGYTF. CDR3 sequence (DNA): TGTGCCAGCAGTTCGGGATCCTATGGCTACACCTTC.

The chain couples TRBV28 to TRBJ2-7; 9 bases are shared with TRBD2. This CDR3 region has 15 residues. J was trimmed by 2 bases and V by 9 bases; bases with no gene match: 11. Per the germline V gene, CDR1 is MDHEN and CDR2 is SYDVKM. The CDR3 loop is CASTGPAGGTYEQYF. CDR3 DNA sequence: TGTGCCAGTACCGGGCCAGCGGGAGGAACCTACGAGCAGTACTTC.